This TCR beta chain originates from a study of T cells in Graves' hyperthyroidism and ophthalmopathy. In the study overall: Any treatment followed the collection of peripheral blood at initial diagnosis. Points from the study as a whole: Blood samples included most of the expanded thyroid clonotypes exceeding 0.001. A model of 13 V-J pairs discriminated ophthalmopathy from stable hyperthyroidism.

Hyperthyroidism had been newly diagnosed in patients aged 18 to 65, and its duration was under 2 months. There were TCR beta CDR3 regions amplified from RNA transcripts. In the first-round RT-PCR of the TCR CDR3, the HTBI primer set was used. TCRdb called the multiplex PCR reads again in MiXCR, with one record for every CDR3 protein. The sample lists around 480,000 distinct CDR3 sequences; 13% to 15% were seen once. This clonotype was found many times. Its specificity is not known. The CDR3 covers 14 residues. V trimming: 10 bases; J trimming: 5 bases; junction bases outside the gene matches: 7. Germline V gene sequence: CDR1 MDHEN, CDR2 SYDVKM.

This sequence was found in a woman younger than 30 with Graves' hyperthyroidism. The sequenced sample consisted of blood. The chain is built from TRBV28 and TRBJ2-3; TRBD2 matches 12 bases. In DNA form, the CDR3 reads TGTGCCACCCTAGCGGGAGGGATGGGAGATACGCAGTATTTT. It encodes CATLAGGMGDTQYF. The whole variable domain, remainder taken from reference TRBV28 and TRBJ2-3, is DVKVTQSSRYLVKRTGEKVFLECVQDMDHENMFWYRQDPGLGLRLIYFSYDVKMKEKGDIPEGYSVSREKKERFSLILESASTNQTSMYLCATLAGGMGDTQYFGPGTRLTVL.